This T cell receptor beta chain is drawn from a study of blood T cell repertoires in COVID-19. Study background: The samples span acute and convalescent COVID-19 from the United States, Italy and Spain. T cells, B-cell-depleted T cells, or PBMCs provided the cDNA or gDNA that served as material.

Original handling: Estimated nucleated cell counts came from reference gene primer amplification. Measured with immunoSEQ multiplex PCR; TCRdb has only the in-frame clones, and not every one. The V and J calls and clone size come from that table; D and trimming were worked out from the DNA. The repertoire has approximately 180,000 clones, approximately 85% of them found once; the top ten carry over 2.5%. The V and J ends lost 8 bases and 4 bases respectively, with 17 bases between them. Germline CDR1 reads SNHLY; CDR2 reads FYNNEI. This CDR3 is 14 amino acids long. The TCR originated in a man aged 60-69 years with acute or convalescent COVID-19. The chain is built from TRBV2 and TRBJ1-2; tentatively, D is TRBD1 (6 bases). Input material: peripheral blood. The CDR3, as DNA: TGTGCCAGCCGACCGCGGGGGGCAGTCTATGGCTACACCTTC. Encoded protein: CASRPRGAVYGYTF.